The 6 T cell receptor beta chains listed next were all sequenced from one sample in a study of OX40 agonist ivuxolimab in advanced cancers. The method was immunoSEQ multiplex PCR; TCRdb's version includes in-frame clones alone and lacks a portion of them. This sample has 65,000 to 95,000 clones, with 90% found just once. The starting material was CD4+ or CD8+ T cells sorted from blood, obtained in a trial of the OX40 agonist ivuxolimab. The receptors originated from an adult with an advanced solid tumor such as melanoma, head and neck, liver or kidney cancer.

CDR3 protein: CASTGGASYEQYV. Here the CDR3 DNA reads TGTGCCAGCACGGGAGGGGCGTCCTACGAGCAGTACGTC. This chain joins TRBV28 and TRBJ2-7, with 8 bases lining up with TRBD2. The CDR3 has 13 amino acids. V shed 7 bases, J shed 1 base, and the junction held 3 bases outside the gene matches. Germline V CDR1 and CDR2: MDHEN, SYDVKM.

J is TRBJ2-7 and V is TRBV13; perhaps TRBD2 as D (5 bases). The V end was cut by 5 bases, the J end by 0 bases, with 14 bases between. The length of the CDR3 is 15 residues. Germline V lookup: CDR1 PRHDT, CDR2 FYEKMQ (reference sequence). CDR3 in amino acids: CASSKDRGVSYEQYF. DNA for the CDR3: TGTGCCAGCAGCAAGGACCGGGGAGTCTCCTACGAGCAGTACTTC.

The chain combines TRBV7-8 with TRBJ2-7; 11 bases match TRBD2. CDR1 is SGHVS, CDR2 FQNEAQ, per germline. V trimming: 3 bases; J trimming: 2 bases; junction bases outside the gene matches: 6. This CDR3 region has 16 residues. The CDR3 sequence: CASSFTLAGGTYEQYV. DNA of the CDR3: TGTGCCAGCAGCTTCACCCTAGCGGGGGGAACCTACGAGCAGTACGTC.

The genes are TRBV28 and TRBJ1-4, with D possibly being TRBD1 (5 bases). The V end lost 6 bases, the J end lost 10 bases, and 24 bases lay between the germline ends. The germline V gene encodes CDR1 MDHEN and CDR2 SYDVKM. CDR3 length: 16 residues. CDR3 sequence: CASSRRGTTKDGKLFF. The CDR3 nucleotides read TGTGCCAGCAGCCGCCGGGGCACCACAAAAGACGGAAAACTGTTTTTT.

Written as DNA, the CDR3 is TGTGCCAGCAGCCGACAGGGAGGTCCTACTGAAGCTTTCTTT. Its translation is CASSRQGGPTEAFF. J is TRBJ1-1 and V is TRBV7-2; 7 nucleotides agree with TRBD1. This CDR3 has 14 amino acids. The germline CDR1 and CDR2 sequences are SGHTA and FQGNSA. The V and J ends lost 5 bases and 5 bases, in that order; junction bases with no gene match: 8.

This rearrangement joins TRBV7-2 to TRBJ1-1; D is undetermined. V was clipped by 0 bases and J by 2 bases, with 4 bases between them. Per the germline V gene, CDR1 is SGHTA and CDR2 is FQGNSA. The CDR3 totals 13 residues. For the CDR3, the DNA is TGTGCCAGCAGCTTAGCACAAAACACTGAAGCTTTCTTT. This gives the protein CASSLAQNTEAFF.